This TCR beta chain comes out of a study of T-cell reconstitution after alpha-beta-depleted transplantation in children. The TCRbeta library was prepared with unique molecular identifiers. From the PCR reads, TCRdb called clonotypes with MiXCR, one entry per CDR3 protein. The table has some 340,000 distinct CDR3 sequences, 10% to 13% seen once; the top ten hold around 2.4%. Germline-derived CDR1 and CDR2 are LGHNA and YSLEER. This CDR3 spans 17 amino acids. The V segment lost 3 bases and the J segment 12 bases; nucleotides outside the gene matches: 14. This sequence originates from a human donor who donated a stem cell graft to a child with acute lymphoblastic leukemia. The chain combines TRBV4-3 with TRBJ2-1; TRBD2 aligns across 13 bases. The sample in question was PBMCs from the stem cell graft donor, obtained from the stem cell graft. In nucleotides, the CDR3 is TGCGCCAGCAGCCATCGCCGGGGACTAGCGGGAAAGTTGGGGCAGTTCTTC. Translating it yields CASSHRRGLAGKLGQFF.